This T cell receptor (beta chain) was observed in a study of T cell changes during pregnancy in multiple sclerosis. Assay: immunoSEQ multiplex PCR; the TCRdb copy retains only in-frame clones and omits some. Of some 31,000 clones listed, about nine tenths were seen once; the top ten hold roughly 6.5%. The CDR3 runs to 12 residues. V lost 4 bases and J lost 6, with 8 bases in between. CDR1 is SGHRS, CDR2 YFSETQ, per germline. The J gene is TRBJ2-1, the V gene TRBV5-1, with D perhaps matching TRBD1 (7 bases). The source is a female donor with multiple sclerosis, enrolled in a pregnancy study. The material sequenced was CD8+ T cells from peripheral blood mononuclear cells, taken in the second trimester of pregnancy. The CDR3 region is CASSQGGNEQFF. The CDR3 DNA sequence: TGCGCCAGCAGCCAGGGGGGCAATGAGCAGTTCTTC.